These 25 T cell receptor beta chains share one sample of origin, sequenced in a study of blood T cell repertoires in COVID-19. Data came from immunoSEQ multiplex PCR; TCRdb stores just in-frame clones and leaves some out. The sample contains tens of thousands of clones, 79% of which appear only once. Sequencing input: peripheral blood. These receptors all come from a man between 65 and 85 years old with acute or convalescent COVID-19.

This CDR3 reads CASSARGAGGVYTEAFF. The CDR3 nucleotides read TGTGCCAGCAGCGCCCGGGGGGCAGGGGGCGTTTACACTGAAGCTTTCTTT. The chain couples TRBV7-8 to TRBJ1-1, with TRBD1 matching 8 bases. With V trimmed by 5 bases and J by 3 bases, 14 bases remained unmatched. Germline CDR1 SGHVS, CDR2 FQNEAQ. CDR3 length: 17 amino acids.

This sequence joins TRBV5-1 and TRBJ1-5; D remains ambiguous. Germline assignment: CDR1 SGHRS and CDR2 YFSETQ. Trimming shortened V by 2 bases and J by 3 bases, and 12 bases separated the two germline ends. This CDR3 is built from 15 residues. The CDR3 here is CASSLDIALNQPQHF. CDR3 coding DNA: TGCGCCAGCAGCTTAGACATCGCCCTCAATCAGCCCCAGCATTTT.

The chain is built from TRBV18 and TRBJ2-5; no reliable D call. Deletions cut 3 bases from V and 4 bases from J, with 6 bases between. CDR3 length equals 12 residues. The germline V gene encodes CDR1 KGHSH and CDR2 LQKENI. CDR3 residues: CASSPGPETQYF. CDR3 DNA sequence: TGTGCCAGCTCACCGGGCCCAGAGACCCAGTACTTC.

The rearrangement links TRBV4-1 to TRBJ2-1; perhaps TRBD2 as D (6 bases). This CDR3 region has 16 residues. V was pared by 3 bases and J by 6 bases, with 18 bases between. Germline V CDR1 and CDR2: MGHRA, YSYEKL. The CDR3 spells CASSHAKTGGFNEQFF. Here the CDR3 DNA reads TGCGCCAGCAGCCACGCAAAAACAGGAGGGTTCAATGAGCAGTTCTTC.

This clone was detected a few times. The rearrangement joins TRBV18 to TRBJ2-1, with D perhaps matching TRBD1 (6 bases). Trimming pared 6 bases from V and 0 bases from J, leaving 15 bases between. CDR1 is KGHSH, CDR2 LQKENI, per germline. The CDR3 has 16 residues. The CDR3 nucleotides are TGTGCCAGCTCCCTCACGGAACAGGGCTCCTACAATGAGCAGTTCTTC. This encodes CASSLTEQGSYNEQFF.

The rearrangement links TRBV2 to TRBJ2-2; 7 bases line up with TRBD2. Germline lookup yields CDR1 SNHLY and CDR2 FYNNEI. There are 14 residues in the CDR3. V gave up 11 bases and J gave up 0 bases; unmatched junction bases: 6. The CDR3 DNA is TGTGCCTGCCGGGCGGGGGCGAACACCGGGGAGCTGTTTTTT. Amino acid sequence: CACRAGANTGELFF.

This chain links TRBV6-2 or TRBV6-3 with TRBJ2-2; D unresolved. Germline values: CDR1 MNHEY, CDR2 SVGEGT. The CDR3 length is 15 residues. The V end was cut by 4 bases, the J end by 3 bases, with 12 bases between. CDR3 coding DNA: TGTGCCAGCAGTTCGGTTCGGGTTGACACCGGGGAGCTGTTTTTT. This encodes CASSSVRVDTGELFF.

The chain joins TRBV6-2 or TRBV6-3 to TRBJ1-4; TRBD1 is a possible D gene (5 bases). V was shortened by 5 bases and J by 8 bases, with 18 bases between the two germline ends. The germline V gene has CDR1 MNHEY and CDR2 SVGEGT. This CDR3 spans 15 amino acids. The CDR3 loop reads CASSPLSGESEKLFF. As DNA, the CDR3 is TGTGCCAGCAGTCCGCTCTCGGGGGAGTCGGAAAAACTGTTTTTT.

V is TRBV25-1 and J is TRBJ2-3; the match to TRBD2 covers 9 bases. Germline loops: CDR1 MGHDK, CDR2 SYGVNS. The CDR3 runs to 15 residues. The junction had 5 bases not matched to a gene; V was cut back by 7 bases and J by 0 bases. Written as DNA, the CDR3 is TGTGCCAGCACCCGTAGCGGGGGTAGCACAGATACGCAGTATTTT. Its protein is CASTRSGGSTDTQYF.

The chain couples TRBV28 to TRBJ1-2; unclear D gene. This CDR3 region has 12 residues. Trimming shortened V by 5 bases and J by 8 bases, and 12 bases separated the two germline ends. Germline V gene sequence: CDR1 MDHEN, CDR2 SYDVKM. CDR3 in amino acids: CASSPRLGGYTF. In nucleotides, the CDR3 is TGTGCCAGCAGTCCAAGACTCGGGGGCTACACCTTC.

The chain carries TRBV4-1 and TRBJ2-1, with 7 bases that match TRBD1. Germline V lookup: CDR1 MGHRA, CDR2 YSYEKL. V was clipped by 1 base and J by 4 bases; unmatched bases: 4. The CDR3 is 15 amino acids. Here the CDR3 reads CASSQVPGQYNEQFF. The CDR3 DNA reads TGCGCCAGCAGCCAAGTTCCGGGACAGTACAATGAGCAGTTCTTC.

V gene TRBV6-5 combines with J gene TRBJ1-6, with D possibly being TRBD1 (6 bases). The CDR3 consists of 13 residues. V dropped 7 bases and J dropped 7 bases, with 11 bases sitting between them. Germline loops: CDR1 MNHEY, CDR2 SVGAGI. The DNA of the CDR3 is TGTGCCAGCAACAGGGTAGACAATTCACCCCTCCACTTT. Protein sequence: CASNRVDNSPLHF.

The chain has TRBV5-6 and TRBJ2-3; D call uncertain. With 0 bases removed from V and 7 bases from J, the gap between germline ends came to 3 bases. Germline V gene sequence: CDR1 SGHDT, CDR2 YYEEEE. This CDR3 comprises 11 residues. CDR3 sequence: CASSLANTQYF. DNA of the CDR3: TGTGCCAGCAGCTTGGCCAATACGCAGTATTTT.

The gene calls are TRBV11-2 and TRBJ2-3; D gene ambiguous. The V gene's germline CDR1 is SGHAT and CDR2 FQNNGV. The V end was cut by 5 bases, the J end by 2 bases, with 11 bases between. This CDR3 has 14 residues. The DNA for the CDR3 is TGTGCCAGCAGCCCCATGGGCTACACAGATACGCAGTATTTT. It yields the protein CASSPMGYTDTQYF. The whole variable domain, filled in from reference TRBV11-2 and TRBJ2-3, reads EAGVAQSPRYKIIEKRQSVAFWCNPISGHATLYWYQQILGQGPKLLIQFQNNGVVDDSQLPKDRFSAERLKGVDSTLKIQPAKLEDSAVYLCASSPMGYTDTQYFGPGTRLTVL.

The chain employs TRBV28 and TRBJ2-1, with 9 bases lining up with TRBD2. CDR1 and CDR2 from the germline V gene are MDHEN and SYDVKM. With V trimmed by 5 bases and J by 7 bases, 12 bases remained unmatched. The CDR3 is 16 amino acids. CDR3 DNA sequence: TGTGCCAGCAGTACCCACCGCGGGGGGGTGGGAAATGAGCAGTTCTTC. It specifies CASSTHRGGVGNEQFF.

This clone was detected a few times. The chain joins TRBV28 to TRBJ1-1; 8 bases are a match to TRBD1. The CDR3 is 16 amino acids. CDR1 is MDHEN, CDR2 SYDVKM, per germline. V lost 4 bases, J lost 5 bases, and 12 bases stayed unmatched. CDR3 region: CASSWAQGARDTEAFF. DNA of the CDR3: TGTGCCAGCAGTTGGGCGCAGGGGGCAAGAGATACTGAAGCTTTCTTT.

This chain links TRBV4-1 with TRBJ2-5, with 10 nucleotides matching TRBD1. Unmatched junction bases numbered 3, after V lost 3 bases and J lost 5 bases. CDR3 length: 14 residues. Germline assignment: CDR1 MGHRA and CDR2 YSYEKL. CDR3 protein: CASSQGQGWETQYF. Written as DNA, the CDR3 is TGCGCCAGCAGCCAGGGACAGGGGTGGGAGACCCAGTACTTC.

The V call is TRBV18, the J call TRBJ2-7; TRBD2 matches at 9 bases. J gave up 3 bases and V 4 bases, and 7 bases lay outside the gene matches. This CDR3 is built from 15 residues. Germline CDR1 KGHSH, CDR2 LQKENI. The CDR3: CASSHQRGEGYEQYF. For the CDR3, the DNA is TGTGCCAGCTCACACCAGCGGGGGGAAGGCTACGAGCAGTACTTC.

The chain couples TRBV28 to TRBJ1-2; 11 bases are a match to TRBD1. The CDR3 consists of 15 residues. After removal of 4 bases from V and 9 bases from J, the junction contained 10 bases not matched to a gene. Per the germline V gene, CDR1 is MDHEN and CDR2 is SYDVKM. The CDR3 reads CASSYRLDRGPSYTF. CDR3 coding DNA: TGTGCCAGCAGTTACCGCCTGGACAGGGGGCCCAGCTACACCTTC.

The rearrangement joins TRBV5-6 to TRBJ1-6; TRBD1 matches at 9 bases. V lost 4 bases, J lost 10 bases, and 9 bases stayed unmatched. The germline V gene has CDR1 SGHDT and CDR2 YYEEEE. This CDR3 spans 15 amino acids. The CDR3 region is CASSLFGTGYSPLHF. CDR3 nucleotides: TGTGCCAGCAGCCTGTTTGGGACAGGGTACTCACCCCTCCACTTT.

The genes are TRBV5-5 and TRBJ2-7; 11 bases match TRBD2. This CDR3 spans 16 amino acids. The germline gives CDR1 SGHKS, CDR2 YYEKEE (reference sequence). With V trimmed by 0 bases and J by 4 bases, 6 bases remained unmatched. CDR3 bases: TGTGCCAGCAGCTTGGCTAGCGGGGGGTTTAGTTACGAGCAGTACGTC. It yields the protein CASSLASGGFSYEQYV.

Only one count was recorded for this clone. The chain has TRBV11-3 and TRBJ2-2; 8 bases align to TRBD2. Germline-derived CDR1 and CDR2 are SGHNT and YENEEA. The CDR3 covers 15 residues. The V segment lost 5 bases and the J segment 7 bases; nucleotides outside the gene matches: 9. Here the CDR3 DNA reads TGTGCCAGCAGCCCGGGACCAAGCGGGGGCGGGGAGCTGTTTTTT. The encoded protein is CASSPGPSGGGELFF.

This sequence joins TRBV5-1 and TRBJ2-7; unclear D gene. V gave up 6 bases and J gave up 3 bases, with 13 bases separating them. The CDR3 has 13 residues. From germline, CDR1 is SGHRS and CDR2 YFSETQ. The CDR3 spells CASTVCQRYEQYV. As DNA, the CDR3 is TGCGCCAGCACGGTGTGCCAGCGCTACGAGCAGTACGTC.

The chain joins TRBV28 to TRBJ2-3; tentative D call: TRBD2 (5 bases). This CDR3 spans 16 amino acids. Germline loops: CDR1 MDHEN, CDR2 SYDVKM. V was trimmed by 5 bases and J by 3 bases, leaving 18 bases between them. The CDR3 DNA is TGTGCCAGCAGTCCTCACCGGGGTAGTGGGACAGATACGCAGTATTTT. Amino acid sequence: CASSPHRGSGTDTQYF.

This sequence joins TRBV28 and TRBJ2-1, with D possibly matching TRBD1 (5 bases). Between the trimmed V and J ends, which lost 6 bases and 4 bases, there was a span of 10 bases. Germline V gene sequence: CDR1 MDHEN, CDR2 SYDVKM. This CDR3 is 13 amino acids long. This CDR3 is CASRIGAYNEQFF. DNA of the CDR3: TGTGCCAGCAGAATTGGGGCTTACAATGAGCAGTTCTTC.